These T cell receptor beta chains were read from a single sample in a study of blood T cell repertoires in COVID-19. Produced via immunoSEQ multiplex PCR; TCRdb's table is partial and in-frame only. The sample records some 15,000 clones, more than 70% being singletons. The source material was peripheral blood. These receptors were collected from a human donor in a cohort sampled during active COVID-19. Both conserved end residues are part of each CDR3. The order of the fields is CDR3 length, J gene, clone size, D gene, V gene, CDR3 DNA, CDR3 protein. A D gene is named only where the DNA matches it firmly. Some rows have no size entry. The others give once, few or many, or a class for an expanded clone.

length: 18; J: TRBJ1-5; size: .; D: TRBD1; V: TRBV28; DNA: TGTGCCAGCAGTTTCGGGGGACAGTTGTTCAATAGCAATCAGCCCCAGCATTTT; CDR3: CASSFGGQLFNSNQPQHF
length: 11; J: TRBJ2-7; size: .; D: .; V: TRBV18; DNA: TGTGCCAGCTCACCCCAATACGAGCAGTACTTC; CDR3: CASSPQYEQYF
length: 15; J: TRBJ2-1; size: .; D: .; V: TRBV28; DNA: TGTGCCATTTCCTCCAGGCGGAGGGGAATGTATGAGCAGTTCTTC; CDR3: CAISSRRRGMYEQFF
length: 15; J: TRBJ1-2; size: .; D: TRBD1; V: TRBV7-9; DNA: TGTGCCAGCAGCTATGGACAGGGGGCAAACTATGGCTACACCTTC; CDR3: CASSYGQGANYGYTF
length: 17; J: TRBJ2-7; size: .; D: TRBD2; V: TRBV5-4; DNA: TGTGCCAGCAGCTTTCTTCATAGCGGGAGAGCCACCTACGAGCAGTACTTC; CDR3: CASSFLHSGRATYEQYF
length: 14; J: TRBJ2-2; size: .; D: .; V: TRBV23-1; DNA: TGCGCCAGCAGTCAATCGAGGGACACCGGGGAGCTGTTTTTT; CDR3: CASSQSRDTGELFF
length: 15; J: TRBJ2-5; size: .; D: .; V: TRBV19; DNA: TGTGCCAGTAGTATAGATCACGCGGGATCGGGGACCCAGTACTTC; CDR3: CASSIDHAGSGTQYF
length: 16; J: TRBJ2-7; size: .; D: .; V: TRBV10-3; DNA: TGTGCCATCAGTGGTCTTAGTAAGCGGCCGGAATACGAGCAGTACTTC; CDR3: CAISGLSKRPEYEQYF
length: 15; J: TRBJ1-1; size: few; D: .; V: TRBV5-5; DNA: TGTGCCAGCAGCCCGGAGGGCAAACCGAACACTGAAGCTTTCTTT; CDR3: CASSPEGKPNTEAFF
length: 16; J: TRBJ2-5; size: once; D: TRBD1; V: TRBV28; DNA: TGTGCCAGCAGTACAAGAGGGGACAGGGGGCAAGAGACCCAGTACTTC; CDR3: CASSTRGDRGQETQYF
length: 16; J: TRBJ1-6; size: .; D: .; V: TRBV4-1; DNA: TGCGCCAGCAGCGCTGGACAGTCGCTTATCAATTCACCCCTCCACTTT; CDR3: CASSAGQSLINSPLHF
length: 12; J: TRBJ2-7; size: .; D: TRBD2; V: TRBV30; DNA: TGTGCCTGGAGTCCTCGAGCGGGAGGGCAGTACTTC; CDR3: CAWSPRAGGQYF
length: 15; J: TRBJ1-1; size: .; D: TRBD1; V: TRBV5-4; DNA: TGTGCCAGCAGCTGGGCAGGGGGTAGGGGCACTGAAGCTTTCTTT; CDR3: CASSWAGGRGTEAFF
length: 17; J: TRBJ2-2; size: .; D: .; V: TRBV4-2; DNA: TGTGCCAGCAGCCAATCCAATAACCAGGGGGGTCCCGGGGAGCTGTTTTTT; CDR3: CASSQSNNQGGPGELFF
length: 15; J: TRBJ2-2; size: .; D: .; V: TRBV3-1/TRBV3-2; DNA: TGTGCCAGCAGACAGGGTTCGGTGAAGACCGGGGAGCTGTTTTTT; CDR3: CASRQGSVKTGELFF
length: 14; J: TRBJ1-2; size: .; D: .; V: TRBV27; DNA: TGTGCCAGCAGTTTGAATAGGGGCGGTTGGGGCTACACCTTC; CDR3: CASSLNRGGWGYTF
length: 15; J: TRBJ2-7; size: .; D: TRBD2; V: TRBV6-1; DNA: TGTGCCAGCAGTGACGCAGCGGGAGTATCCTACGAGCAGTACTTC; CDR3: CASSDAAGVSYEQYF
length: 14; J: TRBJ2-7; size: .; D: .; V: TRBV18; DNA: TGTGCCAGCTCACCAACCCCAGGGGCCCACGAGCAGTACTTC; CDR3: CASSPTPGAHEQYF
length: 12; J: TRBJ2-3; size: once; D: .; V: TRBV27; DNA: TGTGCCAGCAGTTTCCCCGGAGATACGCAGTATTTT; CDR3: CASSFPGDTQYF
length: 15; J: TRBJ2-1; size: once; D: TRBD1; V: TRBV7-2; DNA: TGTGCCAGCAGCCCCCGGACAGGGGCGGGCCCTGAGCAGTTCTTC; CDR3: CASSPRTGAGPEQFF
length: 14; J: TRBJ2-2; size: .; D: .; V: TRBV5-1; DNA: TGCGCCAGCAGCTCGGGACAAGACGCCGGGGAGCTGTTTTTT; CDR3: CASSSGQDAGELFF
length: 17; J: TRBJ2-1; size: few; D: .; V: TRBV7-9; DNA: TGTGCCAGCAGCTTAGGAGTATCAGGGTTAGGAGACAATGAGCAGTTCTTC; CDR3: CASSLGVSGLGDNEQFF
length: 16; J: TRBJ1-3; size: .; D: .; V: TRBV11-2; DNA: TGTGCCAGCAGCATATCAGCGTGGGTATCTGGAAACACCATATATTTT; CDR3: CASSISAWVSGNTIYF
length: 14; J: TRBJ1-1; size: once; D: .; V: TRBV7-2; DNA: TGTGCCAGCAGCTTATCTCACAAGAACACTGAAGCTTTCTTT; CDR3: CASSLSHKNTEAFF
length: 13; J: TRBJ1-5; size: .; D: .; V: TRBV12-3/TRBV12-4; DNA: TGTGCCAGCAGTATTAGCCTCAATCAGCCCCAGCATTTT; CDR3: CASSISLNQPQHF
length: 15; J: TRBJ2-7; size: .; D: TRBD1; V: TRBV6-5; DNA: TGTGCCAGCAGTCCCAAGGACAGGGCATACTACGAGCAGTACTTC; CDR3: CASSPKDRAYYEQYF
length: 14; J: TRBJ2-7; size: .; D: .; V: TRBV10-3; DNA: TGTGCCATCAGTGACTCGGCTAGTAGATACGAGCAGTACTTC; CDR3: CAISDSASRYEQYF
length: 15; J: TRBJ2-7; size: .; D: TRBD1; V: TRBV4-1; DNA: TGCGCCAGCAGCCAAGAGCGCAGGGGGTTATACGAGCAGTACTTC; CDR3: CASSQERRGLYEQYF
length: 13; J: TRBJ2-1; size: .; D: .; V: TRBV7-8; DNA: TGTGCCAGCAGCACGGAAGGGGGCAATGAGCAGTTCTTC; CDR3: CASSTEGGNEQFF
length: 17; J: TRBJ2-6; size: .; D: TRBD1; V: TRBV9; DNA: TGTGCCAGCAGCCCATGGACAGGGCTCTCTGGGGCCAACGTCCTGACTTTC; CDR3: CASSPWTGLSGANVLTF
length: 16; J: TRBJ2-7; size: .; D: TRBD1; V: TRBV6-6; DNA: TGTGCCAGAAGGGGGCAGCCCGTAGTTCTAACCTACGAGCAGTACTTC; CDR3: CARRGQPVVLTYEQYF
length: 16; J: TRBJ1-4; size: few; D: .; V: TRBV4-2; DNA: TGTGCCAGCAGCCAAGATCGGAGGCCACCCGGTGAAAAACTGTTTTTT; CDR3: CASSQDRRPPGEKLFF
length: 14; J: TRBJ2-3; size: .; D: .; V: TRBV5-1; DNA: TGCGCCAGCAGCACAACAGGGCTCACAGATACGCAGTATTTT; CDR3: CASSTTGLTDTQYF
length: 14; J: TRBJ2-5; size: .; D: .; V: TRBV5-4; DNA: TGTGCCAGCAGCTTGCCACAGGGTCAAGAGACCCAGTACTTC; CDR3: CASSLPQGQETQYF
length: 14; J: TRBJ1-6; size: .; D: .; V: TRBV5-6; DNA: TGTGCCAGCAGCTTGTCCTCGAGGGATTCACCCCTCCACTTT; CDR3: CASSLSSRDSPLHF
length: 15; J: TRBJ1-2; size: few; D: .; V: TRBV18; DNA: TGTGCCAGCTCACCAGCCGGGAGTCCTAACTATGGCTACACCTTC; CDR3: CASSPAGSPNYGYTF
length: 15; J: TRBJ2-5; size: .; D: .; V: TRBV18; DNA: TGTGCCAGCTCACTAGGGAGGACAGGTCAAGAGACCCAGTACTTC; CDR3: CASSLGRTGQETQYF
length: 16; J: TRBJ2-2; size: .; D: TRBD2; V: TRBV5-4; DNA: TGTGCCAGCGCGGGAGGCGGAATCGCGAACACCGGGGAGCTGTTTTTT; CDR3: CASAGGGIANTGELFF
length: 11; J: TRBJ1-1; size: .; D: .; V: TRBV10-2; DNA: TGCGCCAGCTCCTTCAACACTGAAGCTTTCTTT; CDR3: CASSFNTEAFF
length: 15; J: TRBJ2-3; size: once; D: .; V: TRBV9; DNA: TGTGCCAGCAGCGTAGGATTAGGAGGTCGAGTTACGCAGTATTTT; CDR3: CASSVGLGGRVTQYF
length: 16; J: TRBJ2-3; size: once; D: TRBD2; V: TRBV4-1; DNA: TGCGCCAGCAGCCAGGGACTAGCGGGAGTGCTAGATACGCAGTATTTT; CDR3: CASSQGLAGVLDTQYF
length: 13; J: TRBJ1-5; size: .; D: .; V: TRBV12-3/TRBV12-4; DNA: TGTGCCAGCAGTGAGGCCCGCCAACAGCCCCAGCATTTT; CDR3: CASSEARQQPQHF
length: 15; J: TRBJ2-1; size: .; D: .; V: TRBV19; DNA: TGTGCCAGTAGTATGGTCGGGAGTACGGTGTTTGAGCAGTTCTTC; CDR3: CASSMVGSTVFEQFF
length: 16; J: TRBJ2-1; size: .; D: .; V: TRBV7-9; DNA: TGTGCCAGCAGCTGGGGAAGGGGCTTGGGTGGCAATGAGCAGTTCTTC; CDR3: CASSWGRGLGGNEQFF
length: 13; J: TRBJ2-7; size: .; D: TRBD1; V: TRBV2; DNA: TGTGCCAGCAGGGACAGGGGGGGCTACGAGCAGTACTTC; CDR3: CASRDRGGYEQYF
length: 13; J: TRBJ2-7; size: .; D: TRBD2; V: TRBV10-1; DNA: TGCGCCAGCAGTGTAAGGGTTAGCGGGCCTCAGTACTTC; CDR3: CASSVRVSGPQYF